This is a list of T cell receptor beta chains from one sample in a study of immune cell composition in non-small cell lung cancer. Method: immunoSEQ multiplex PCR; TCRdb's copy keeps in-frame clones and lacks some. The sample includes 4,000 to 5,000 clones, approximately 71% of them seen just once. Sequenced sample: non-adjacent lung tissue. These receptors originate from a human donor with non-small cell lung cancer. Each CDR3 is given with its conserved first and last residue. A D gene is named only where the DNA matches it firmly. A clone size is listed for some rows: how often the clone was seen (once, few, many), or a class if it is expanded.

J	D	size	V	DNA	CDR3
TRBJ1-1	TRBD1	large	TRBV27	TGTGCCAGCAGTTCAGGGGGCACTGAAGCTTTCTTT	CASSSGGTEAFF
TRBJ2-1	.	once	TRBV12-5	TGTGCTAGTGGTTGGGGTTCTCATGCAGATGAGCAGTTCTTC	CASGWGSHADEQFF
TRBJ1-6	TRBD1	.	TRBV28	TGTGCCAGCAGTTTATCCGGGACAGGTCTATATAATTCACCCCTCCACTTT	CASSLSGTGLYNSPLHF
TRBJ1-5	.	few	TRBV4-1	TGCGCCAGCAGCCAGACCCGGGACTTCTATCAGCCCCAGCATTTT	CASSQTRDFYQPQHF
TRBJ2-1	TRBD2	once	TRBV6-1	TGTGCCAGCAGTGTGGGTAATAGCGGGGGATATGAGCAGTTCTTC	CASSVGNSGGYEQFF
TRBJ1-2	.	once	TRBV5-1	TGCGCCAGCAGCCTTCAGGATTTCTATGGCTACACCTTC	CASSLQDFYGYTF
TRBJ1-5	TRBD1	few	TRBV28	TGTGCCAGCGGGGAGACAGGGCGCCATCAGCCCCAGCATTTT	CASGETGRHQPQHF
TRBJ2-7	.	few	TRBV29-1	TGCAGCGTTGGGGGGGTAGGCAGGGCGAAGTCCTACGAGCAGTACTTC	CSVGGVGRAKSYEQYF
TRBJ1-6	.	.	TRBV6-6	TGTGCCAGCAGTCCCACTGGGGGGGGCCTCCACTTT	CASSPTGGGLHF
TRBJ2-1	.	few	TRBV6-5	TGTGCCAGCGGGGGGGCTGGGCCTTACAATGAGCAGTTCTTC	CASGGAGPYNEQFF
TRBJ1-1	.	once	TRBV5-1	TGCGCCAGCAGCCAGAGGCGAGACAGTGCCTTAATGAACACTGAAGCTTTCTTT	CASSQRRDSALMNTEAFF
TRBJ1-4	.	.	TRBV25-1	TGTGCCAGCAGCGTAGGGAACGGAAAACTGTTTTTT	CASSVGNGKLFF
TRBJ2-2	.	.	TRBV9	TGTGCCAGCAGCGCGACAGGATCCGGGGAGCTGTTTTTT	CASSATGSGELFF
TRBJ2-3	TRBD2	few	TRBV18	TGTGCCAGCTCATACATAGCGGGGGGGCTCACAGATACGCAGTATTTT	CASSYIAGGLTDTQYF
TRBJ1-2	.	.	TRBV28	TGTGCCAGCAGTCCGCTTAACTATGGCTACACCTTC	CASSPLNYGYTF